Each of the 23 T cell receptor beta chains below was sequenced from the same sample in a study of identical twins. MiXCR was run by TCRdb on the 5' RACE reads, yielding one entry per CDR3 protein. The table records some 900,000 distinct CDR3 sequences, roughly an eighth of them present only once. These data were also reused for a study on yellow fever vaccine responses in identical twins.

Sequenced: PBMCs. Receptors were obtained from a woman under 30 in good health.

This chain uses TRBV29-1 with TRBJ2-1; TRBD2 agrees at 10 bases. The germline CDR1 and CDR2 sequences are SQVTM and ANQGSEA. Trimming removed 3 bases from V and 2 bases from J; junction bases left unmatched: 10. The CDR3 contains 17 residues. The CDR3 spells CSVDRAGGDGAYNEQFF. The CDR3 DNA reads as TGCAGCGTTGACCGAGCGGGAGGGGACGGAGCCTACAATGAGCAGTTCTTC.

The rearrangement joins TRBV6-1 to TRBJ1-6; D might be TRBD1 (5 bases). V lost 6 bases and J 8 bases, leaving 14 bases between the germline ends. The CDR3 is 14 amino acids. Germline V lookup: CDR1 MNHNS, CDR2 SASEGT. Here the CDR3 DNA reads TGTGCCAGCAGCCCCCAGGGTCGGGATTCACCCCTCCACTTT. The encoded protein is CASSPQGRDSPLHF.

This clonotype has only a few counts. This rearrangement joins TRBV10-3 to TRBJ2-3, with 7 bases fitting TRBD2. The length of the CDR3 is 16 residues. CDR1 and CDR2 (germline): ENHRY, SYGVKD. Trimming at V came to 7 bases and at J to 3 bases, leaving 13 bases not matched to a gene. DNA for the CDR3: TGTGCCATCAAGGGCGGAGGAACCGGGGGGACAGATACGCAGTATTTT. Translating it yields CAIKGGGTGGTDTQYF.

This clonotype has a handful of counts. The chain joins TRBV28 to TRBJ2-5; TRBD1 aligns across 9 bases. Germline values: CDR1 MDHEN, CDR2 SYDVKM. This CDR3 has 16 residues. V trimming: 5 bases; J trimming: 5 bases; junction bases outside the gene matches: 12. CDR3 sequence reads: CASSQTGGKSRETQYF. The CDR3 coding sequence is TGTGCCAGCAGTCAAACAGGGGGCAAGAGTAGGGAGACCCAGTACTTC.

The chain couples TRBV12-3 or TRBV12-4 to TRBJ2-3, with D possibly being TRBD1 (6 bases). The CDR3 sequence is 15 residues long. V gave up 2 bases and J gave up 4 bases, with 13 bases separating them. The CDR3 reads CASSLRDMRADTQYF. CDR3 coding DNA: TGTGCCAGCAGTTTAAGGGACATGAGGGCAGATACGCAGTATTTT.

Concerning this clonotype itself: The CDR3 does not end in the conserved phenylalanine or tryptophan, so this is likely a read error. The chain joins TRBV4-1 to TRBJ2-5, with 8 bases fitting TRBD2. The V gene end was trimmed by 1 base and the J gene end by 4 bases; junction bases not matched to a gene: 8. The germline CDR1 and CDR2 sequences are MGHRA and YSYEKL. The CDR3 is 16 residues long. Written as DNA, the CDR3 is TGCGCCAGCAGCCAAGGGACCGGGGGGGGAAGAGAGACCCAGTACTGC. Protein product: CASSQGTGGGRETQYC.

The rearrangement links TRBV2 to TRBJ2-1; no clear D gene. The CDR3 length is 16 residues. Trimming took off 3 bases at V and 7 bases at J, with 19 bases between the two ends. CDR1 is SNHLY and CDR2 is FYNNEI in the germline V gene. In DNA, the CDR3 is TGTGCCAGCAGTGACCGTAACCGCGCCTTTGGGAATGAGCAGTTCTTC. Its protein product is CASSDRNRAFGNEQFF. Together with reference TRBV2 and TRBJ2-1, the CDR3 gives the full variable domain: EPEVTQTPSHQVTQMGQEVILRCVPISNHLYFYWYRQILGQKVEFLVSFYNNEISEKSEIFDDQFSVERPDGSNFTLKIRSTKLEDSAMYFCASSDRNRAFGNEQFFGPGTRLTVL.

This clonotype occurred a few times. CDR3 residues: CASRPTGLGSYEQYF. The CDR3 DNA follows: TGTGCCAGCAGACCAACAGGGCTAGGTTCCTACGAGCAGTACTTC. The V and J genes are TRBV7-9 and TRBJ2-7; D might be TRBD1 (6 bases). Trimming shortened V by 6 bases and J by 1 base, and 16 bases separated the two germline ends. The CDR3 sequence is 15 residues long. Germline V gene sequence: CDR1 SEHNR, CDR2 FQNEAQ (reference sequence).

The chain joins TRBV18 to TRBJ2-7, with TRBD1 identical over 8 bases. CDR3 length equals 15 residues. Germline V gene lookup returns CDR1 KGHSH and CDR2 LQKENI. Trimming cost V 6 bases and J 4 bases; bases outside gene matches: 11. The DNA of the CDR3 is TGTGCCAGCTCCCTCGGGGCAGGGGGCTCGTACGAGCAGTACGTC. Its protein product is CASSLGAGGSYEQYV.

The chain employs TRBV12-3 or TRBV12-4 and TRBJ2-7; perhaps TRBD2 as D (6 bases). This CDR3 region has 15 residues. Trimming removed 6 bases at V and 4 bases at J, with 19 bases between. DNA of the CDR3: TGTGCCAGCAGCCCCCCGGGCAGCGGGTATTACGAGCAGTACTTC. Its translation: CASSPPGSGYYEQYF.

The rearrangement joins TRBV12-3 or TRBV12-4 to TRBJ2-2, with D tentatively TRBD2 (5 bases). The CDR3 sequence is 13 residues long. Trimming removed 10 bases from V and 2 bases from J, with 11 bases in between. The CDR3: CATNGVNTGELFF. The CDR3, as DNA: TGTGCCACCAACGGGGTTAACACCGGGGAGCTGTTTTTT.

The chain uses TRBV6-1 and TRBJ1-4; D gene ambiguous. V shed 4 bases and J shed 10 bases, with 16 bases lying between them. The germline V gene encodes CDR1 MNHNS and CDR2 SASEGT. CDR3 length: 14 amino acids. The CDR3 reads CASSVMQDARKLFF. The CDR3 bases are TGTGCCAGCAGTGTGATGCAGGACGCAAGAAAACTGTTTTTT.

The genes are TRBV9 and TRBJ2-1; the match to TRBD2 covers 11 bases. Looked up from germline, CDR1 is SGDLS and CDR2 is YYNGEE. J lost 7 bases, V lost 3 bases, and 9 bases had no gene match. This CDR3 has 16 residues. CDR3 in DNA: TGTGCCAGCAGCGGGTCCGGACTAGCGGGCGGTAATGAGCAGTTCTTC. Protein product: CASSGSGLAGGNEQFF.

The V and J genes are TRBV10-3 and TRBJ2-1, with 11 nucleotides matching TRBD2. The CDR3 is 18 amino acids. V shed 3 bases and J 3 bases; nucleotides not matched to a gene: 10. The V gene's germline CDR1 is ENHRY and CDR2 SYGVKD. For the CDR3, the DNA is TGTGCCATCAGTGAATCTTCACCGGGACTAGCGGACTACAATGAGCAGTTCTTC. This gives the protein CAISESSPGLADYNEQFF.

A few counts support this clonotype. The J gene is TRBJ2-4, the V gene TRBV11-2, with TRBD1 as a possible D gene (6 bases). Germline lookup yields CDR1 SGHAT and CDR2 FQNNGV. The V and J ends lost 1 base and 4 bases respectively, with 8 bases between them. CDR3 size: 14 residues. The CDR3 coding sequence is TGTGCCAGCAGCTTAGCCGGGACAAAAAACATTCAGTACTTC. This codes for CASSLAGTKNIQYF.

The J gene is TRBJ2-1, the V gene TRBV11-2; 10 bases match TRBD2. Germline trimming cut 5 bases from V and 11 bases from J; bases unmatched to any gene: 9. The CDR3 is 14 amino acids. Germline V CDR1 and CDR2: SGHAT, FQNNGV. The CDR3 is CASSPAGGLWKQFF. The CDR3 bases are TGTGCCAGCAGCCCAGCGGGAGGGCTATGGAAGCAGTTCTTC.

This clonotype was observed a handful of times. The chain recombines TRBV6-2 or TRBV6-3 with TRBJ1-1; D perhaps matches TRBD1 (5 bases). Germline V lookup: CDR1 MNHEY, CDR2 SVGEGT. The CDR3 totals 16 residues. The germline V and J ends were trimmed by 6 bases and 8 bases, with 25 bases remaining between them. This CDR3 is CASSPSGKHGGFEAFF. The DNA of the CDR3 is TGTGCCAGCAGCCCCTCGGGGAAACACGGGGGGTTCGAAGCTTTCTTT.

The CDR3 loop reads CASRDPGSEQFF. The CDR3, as DNA: TGTGCCAGCAGGGATCCTGGCTCTGAGCAGTTCTTC. This sequence joins TRBV27 and TRBJ2-1; D is ambiguous. CDR1 and CDR2 (germline): MNHEY, SMNVEV (reference sequence). The CDR3 is 12 amino acids. Trimming removed 6 bases from V and 9 bases from J, with 12 bases in between.

The V gene is TRBV11-1, the J gene TRBJ2-7; D might be TRBD1 (5 bases). Germline V lookup: CDR1 SGHAT, CDR2 FQDESV (reference sequence). V lost 5 bases, J lost 2 bases, and 13 bases lay in between. The CDR3 is made up of 14 amino acids. CDR3 DNA: TGTGCCAGCAGCAACCAGGGAAAACCCTACGAGCAGTACTTC. Encoded protein: CASSNQGKPYEQYF.

This clonotype was seen at least ten times. The V call is TRBV5-1, the J call TRBJ1-6; 7 nucleotides line up with TRBD1. The CDR3 consists of 16 residues. Trimming took 0 bases from V and 8 from J; bases not matched to a gene: 8. Per germline, CDR1 SGHRS and CDR2 YFSETQ. This CDR3 reads CASSLVGTGVDSPLHF. Written as DNA, the CDR3 is TGCGCCAGCAGCTTGGTCGGTACAGGGGTGGATTCACCCCTCCACTTT.

This clonotype was seen more than once but under ten times. The CDR3 nucleotides are TGTGCCAGCAGTTTCCCCCCGGGACAGGGGGAAGAGACCCAGTACTTC. As protein: CASSFPPGQGEETQYF. The chain carries TRBV6-2 or TRBV6-3 and TRBJ2-5, with 11 bases matching TRBD1. The V and J ends lost 4 bases and 3 bases, in that order; junction bases with no gene match: 7. CDR3 length: 16 amino acids. Germline CDR1 is MNHEY and CDR2 is SVGEGT.

This chain uses TRBV11-3 with TRBJ2-1, with 12 bases aligning to TRBD2. The CDR3 extends over 14 amino acids. V shed 6 bases, J shed 5 bases, and the junction held 2 bases outside the gene matches. Germline loops: CDR1 SGHNT, CDR2 YENEEA. The CDR3 is CASRTSGSHNEQFF. DNA of the CDR3: TGTGCCAGCAGGACTAGCGGGAGCCACAATGAGCAGTTCTTC.

This clonotype was detected ten times or more. This sequence joins TRBV10-3 and TRBJ1-5, with D uncertain. The germline gives CDR1 ENHRY, CDR2 SYGVKD. CDR3 length equals 12 residues. Trimming left V 2 bases short and J 3 bases short, with 2 bases between. The CDR3 DNA sequence: TGTGCCATCAGTGAGAACAATCAGCCCCAGCATTTT. Protein sequence: CAISENNQPQHF.